The 28 T cell receptor beta chains in this list originate from one sample, sequenced in a study of T-cell memory formation after mild COVID-19. TCRdb used MiXCR to reprocess the 5' RACE reads, holding one entry per CDR3 protein. The data contain around 200,000 distinct CDR3 sequences, about 18% of them singletons. Sample: PBMCs or a T cell subset sorted from them (not recorded which). The source is a man aged 18-30 years who had mild COVID-19 (a few samples of this study predate the infection). Cell type and time point are not known.

This clonotype was seen a few times. The rearrangement links TRBV12-3 or TRBV12-4 to TRBJ1-2; D possibly corresponds to TRBD1 (5 bases). This CDR3 is built from 14 residues. With 3 bases removed from V and 2 bases from J, the gap between germline ends came to 10 bases. CDR3 sequence (DNA): TGTGCCAGCAGTTTGTTTCCAGGGAACTATGGCTACACCTTC. Translated, it gives CASSLFPGNYGYTF.

This clonotype was detected only a few times. The rearrangement uses TRBV6-2 or TRBV6-3 and TRBJ2-1, with TRBD2 matching 11 bases. Germline CDR1 MNHEY, CDR2 SVGEGT. The CDR3 totals 15 residues. V shed 1 base and J 10 bases; nucleotides not matched to a gene: 6. The CDR3 region is CASSYLAGGPGEQFF. Here the CDR3 DNA reads TGTGCCAGCAGTTACTTAGCGGGGGGGCCTGGGGAGCAGTTCTTC.

In its sample, this clonotype was seen a few times. The rearrangement joins TRBV20-1 to TRBJ1-1; 8 bases line up with TRBD1. The CDR3 has 14 amino acids. Trimming at V came to 4 bases and at J to 5 bases, leaving 9 bases not matched to a gene. In germline, CDR1 is DFQATT, CDR2 SNEGSKA (reference sequence). CDR3 amino acids: CSATRGQGETEAFF. The CDR3 nucleotides are TGCAGTGCTACCAGGGGGCAAGGGGAGACTGAAGCTTTCTTT.

This clonotype was counted only a few times. V and J are TRBV11-2 and TRBJ2-2; D uncertain. Germline V gives CDR1 SGHAT, CDR2 FQNNGV. This CDR3 comprises 12 residues. V was shortened by 6 bases and J by 6 bases, with 8 bases between the two germline ends. CDR3 amino acids: CASRPQPGELFF. Written as DNA, the CDR3 is TGTGCCAGCAGGCCGCAACCCGGGGAGCTGTTTTTT. Looking up the rest from reference TRBV11-2 and TRBJ2-2 gives the full variable domain: EAGVAQSPRYKIIEKRQSVAFWCNPISGHATLYWYQQILGQGPKLLIQFQNNGVVDDSQLPKDRFSAERLKGVDSTLKIQPAKLEDSAVYLCASRPQPGELFFGEGSRLTVL.

The chain combines TRBV12-3 or TRBV12-4 with TRBJ1-2; D is ambiguous. This CDR3 is 13 amino acids long. V gave up 6 bases and J gave up 7 bases, with 15 bases separating them. Here the CDR3 DNA reads TGTGCCAGCAGCCGAGACATCTGGGGTGGCTACACCTTC. It translates to CASSRDIWGGYTF.

This chain uses TRBV24-1 with TRBJ2-1, with D unclear. There are 15 residues in the CDR3. Trimming took off 3 bases at V and 3 bases at J, with 11 bases between the two ends. In germline, CDR1 is KGHDR, CDR2 SFDVKD. The CDR3 bases are TGTGCCACCAGTGATGTTCAGCGAAACTACAATGAGCAGTTCTTC. It yields the protein CATSDVQRNYNEQFF.

The chain recombines TRBV4-3 with TRBJ1-2; D is possibly TRBD1 (6 bases). Between the trimmed V and J ends, which lost 1 base and 1 base, there was a span of 13 bases. Germline loops: CDR1 LGHNA, CDR2 YSLEER. The CDR3 length is 16 residues. In DNA form, the CDR3 reads TGCGCCAGCAGCCAAGTGACGACAGGCATTAACTATGGCTACACCTTC. It encodes CASSQVTTGINYGYTF.

The rearrangement joins TRBV10-3 to TRBJ2-5; D is perhaps TRBD1 or TRBD2 (5 bases each). With 4 bases removed from V and 5 bases from J, the gap between germline ends came to 11 bases. Per germline, CDR1 ENHRY and CDR2 SYGVKD. CDR3 size: 13 residues. The CDR3 reads CAISVGARETQYF. CDR3 nucleotide sequence: TGTGCCATCAGTGTCGGGGCGCGGGAGACCCAGTACTTC.

This clonotype has a handful of counts. V is TRBV6-2 or TRBV6-3 and J is TRBJ1-5, with TRBD1 matching 8 bases. V lost 7 bases to trimming and J lost 4 bases; unmatched junction nucleotides: 6. Germline assignment: CDR1 MNHEY and CDR2 SVGEGT. CDR3 size: 14 residues. Here the CDR3 reads CASTQGARNQPQHF. CDR3 bases: TGTGCCAGCACCCAGGGGGCGCGGAATCAGCCCCAGCATTTT.

This clonotype has only a few counts. The chain has TRBV28 and TRBJ1-1, with TRBD1 matching over 7 bases. Germline CDR1 reads MDHEN; CDR2 reads SYDVKM. The CDR3 has 13 residues. V was clipped by 7 bases and J by 4 bases; unmatched bases: 6. As DNA, the CDR3 is TGTGCCAGCAACAGGGGTGGGAGCACTGAAGCTTTCTTT. As protein: CASNRGGSTEAFF.

V is TRBV4-1 and J is TRBJ1-5; 8 positions match TRBD1. The CDR3 has 17 residues. The V gene end was trimmed by 4 bases and the J gene end by 2 bases; junction bases not matched to a gene: 10. Germline CDR1 reads MGHRA; CDR2 reads YSYEKL. The CDR3 DNA follows: TGCGCCAGCAGCCTAAGCCCAGGGGGCGGGGGCAATCAGCCCCAGCATTTT. Translation gives CASSLSPGGGGNQPQHF.

The sample holds a few counts of this clonotype. This chain joins TRBV3-1 and TRBJ2-1, with D possibly being TRBD2 (6 bases). This CDR3 region has 17 residues. Germline-derived CDR1 and CDR2 are LGHDT and YNNKEL (reference sequence). The V end lost 3 bases, the J end lost 0 bases, and 15 bases lay between the germline ends. The CDR3 region is CASSHVREPSSYNEQFF. The CDR3 DNA follows: TGTGCCAGCAGCCACGTCCGGGAGCCCAGCTCCTACAATGAGCAGTTCTTC.

V is TRBV20-1 and J is TRBJ2-2; 9 bases line up with TRBD2. CDR1 and CDR2 (germline): DFQATT, SNEGSKA (reference sequence). The V and J ends lost 1 base and 5 bases, in that order; junction bases with no gene match: 2. The CDR3 loop spans 14 amino acids. The CDR3 DNA sequence: TGCAGTGCTAGAGTTGCGGGGGGGACCGGGGAGCTGTTTTTT. This sequence encodes CSARVAGGTGELFF.

This clonotype was observed a few times. The chain couples TRBV20-1 to TRBJ1-6, with D maybe TRBD1 (6 bases). Trimming left V 0 bases short and J 8 bases short, with 17 bases between. The germline V gene encodes CDR1 DFQATT and CDR2 SNEGSKA (reference sequence). This CDR3 has 16 residues. CDR3: CSARELDSPKDSPLHF. Written as DNA, the CDR3 is TGCAGTGCTAGAGAGTTGGACAGCCCCAAGGATTCACCCCTCCACTTT.

This chain uses TRBV20-1 with TRBJ1-1, with 11 bases lining up with TRBD1. Losses at the gene ends were 6 bases for V and 3 bases for J; bases not matched to a gene: 0. The CDR3 spans 12 residues. Germline V CDR1 and CDR2: DFQATT, SNEGSKA (reference sequence). CDR3 sequence reads: CSADRGHTEAFF. The DNA of the CDR3 is TGCAGTGCGGACAGGGGGCACACTGAAGCTTTCTTT.

This clonotype was recorded a few times. The chain carries TRBV7-3 and TRBJ2-5; 11 nucleotides line up with TRBD2. The V gene end was trimmed by 5 bases and the J gene end by 3 bases; junction bases not matched to a gene: 8. The V gene's germline CDR1 is SGHTA and CDR2 FQGTGA. This CDR3 comprises 16 residues. CDR3 loop: CASSPVGTSGEETQYF. CDR3 DNA sequence: TGTGCCAGCAGCCCAGTAGGGACTAGCGGAGAAGAGACCCAGTACTTC.

The DNA of the CDR3 is TGTGCCTGGAGTTTGACAGGGAGTAGCTCCCAGCATTTT. Its protein product is CAWSLTGSSSQHF. This chain links TRBV30 with TRBJ1-5; 7 nucleotides align to TRBD1. Losses at the gene ends were 2 bases for V and 11 bases for J; bases not matched to a gene: 9. Germline assignment: CDR1 GTSNPN and CDR2 SVGIG (reference sequence). The CDR3 covers 13 residues.

This clonotype has more than one count but fewer than ten. This sequence joins TRBV18 and TRBJ2-7; TRBD1 matches 10 bases. The CDR3 covers 15 residues. With V trimmed by 4 bases and J by 6 bases, 9 bases remained unmatched. Per germline, CDR1 KGHSH and CDR2 LQKENI. The CDR3: CASSHARDRGAEQYV. As DNA, the CDR3 is TGTGCCAGCTCACATGCCCGGGACAGGGGTGCCGAGCAGTACGTC.

This clonotype was counted a few times. This chain connects TRBV19 to TRBJ1-1; a weak D match, TRBD1 (5 bases). The V end was cut by 7 bases, the J end by 4 bases, with 16 bases between. Germline CDR1 LNHDA, CDR2 SQIVND (reference sequence). This CDR3 comprises 14 residues. CDR3 in DNA: TGTGCCAGTACCGCGGGGCTCTCGAGCACTGAAGCTTTCTTT. Amino acids: CASTAGLSSTEAFF.

In this sample, this clonotype turned up a few times. V usage is TRBV9 and J usage is TRBJ2-5, with TRBD2 matching over 8 bases. Trimming took 4 bases from V and 4 from J; bases not matched to a gene: 9. CDR1 and CDR2 from the germline V gene are SGDLS and YYNGEE. The CDR3 length is 15 residues. The CDR3 coding sequence is TGTGCCAGCAGCCGAGGGGCTAGCGGGTTAGAGACCCAGTACTTC. Encoded protein: CASSRGASGLETQYF.

This chain connects TRBV18 to TRBJ1-1, with TRBD1 as a possible D gene (5 bases). V shed 0 bases and J shed 5 bases, with 10 bases lying between them. Germline loops: CDR1 KGHSH, CDR2 LQKENI. This CDR3 is 14 amino acids long. The CDR3 DNA reads as TGTGCCAGCTCACCACCGCCGGGGGGGACTGAAGCTTTCTTT. It translates to CASSPPPGGTEAFF.

This clonotype was recorded many times. This chain connects TRBV4-3 to TRBJ1-2, with unresolved D. With 2 bases removed from V and 0 bases from J, the gap between germline ends came to 10 bases. Per germline, CDR1 LGHNA and CDR2 YSLEER. The CDR3 is 15 amino acids. CDR3 loop: CASSQLGGTNYGYTF. The CDR3 bases are TGCGCCAGCAGCCAACTCGGAGGGACTAACTATGGCTACACCTTC.

The chain employs TRBV12-3 or TRBV12-4 and TRBJ2-1; 13 positions agree with TRBD2. V was clipped by 1 base and J by 0 bases; unmatched bases: 3. The CDR3 contains 18 residues. DNA for the CDR3: TGTGCCAGCAGTTTAGGGACTAGCGGGGGAAGCTCCTACAATGAGCAGTTCTTC. It encodes CASSLGTSGGSSYNEQFF.

This clonotype was seen more than once but under ten times. The gene calls are TRBV5-6 and TRBJ2-3; 7 bases fit TRBD1. The CDR3 totals 15 residues. The germline V gene has CDR1 SGHDT and CDR2 YYEEEE. Losses at the gene ends were 0 bases for V and 5 bases for J; bases not matched to a gene: 6. CDR3 DNA sequence: TGTGCCAGCAGCTTGGTCCGAAGGGGGCGAGATACGCAGTATTTT. Translation: CASSLVRRGRDTQYF.

The chain couples TRBV30 to TRBJ2-1, with 12 bases aligning to TRBD2. Germline V gives CDR1 GTSNPN, CDR2 SVGIG (reference sequence). The CDR3 runs 15 residues. V shed 5 bases and J 5 bases; nucleotides not matched to a gene: 7. This chain's CDR3 is CAWEPGLAGHNEQFF. The CDR3, as DNA: TGTGCCTGGGAGCCGGGACTAGCGGGCCACAATGAGCAGTTCTTC.

This clonotype was counted between two and nine times. The chain is built from TRBV4-3 and TRBJ2-2; D might be TRBD1 (5 bases). Germline CDR1 and CDR2: LGHNA and YSLEER. V lost 1 base and J lost 4, with 7 bases in between. The CDR3 is 14 amino acids. The CDR3 here is CASSQGGSTGELFF. The CDR3 nucleotides are TGCGCCAGCAGCCAAGGGGGCTCCACCGGGGAGCTGTTTTTT.

This clonotype was counted ten times or more. In DNA, the CDR3 is TGCGCCAGCAGCTTGGCGGGGGGGCCCAGTGCGACAGATACGCAGTATTTT. It codes for CASSLAGGPSATDTQYF. This chain uses TRBV5-1 with TRBJ2-3; 8 nucleotides match TRBD2. Germline loops: CDR1 SGHRS, CDR2 YFSETQ. After removal of 0 bases from V and 3 bases from J, the junction contained 9 bases not matched to a gene. CDR3 length: 17 residues. Full variable domain (remainder filled in from reference TRBV5-1 and TRBJ2-3): KAGVTQTPRYLIKTRGQQVTLSCSPISGHRSVSWYQQTPGQGLQFLFEYFSETQRNKGNFPGRFSGRQFSNSRSEMNVSTLELGDSALYLCASSLAGGPSATDTQYFGPGTRLTVL.

The V and J genes are TRBV10-2 and TRBJ1-2; a weak D match, TRBD1 (6 bases). Trimming took off 6 bases at V and 2 bases at J, with 10 bases between the two ends. CDR3 length: 13 amino acids. CDR1 and CDR2 from the germline V gene are WSHSY and SAAADI. This chain's CDR3 is CASRTRGNYGYTF. DNA of the CDR3: TGCGCCAGCAGAACCAGGGGAAACTATGGCTACACCTTC.